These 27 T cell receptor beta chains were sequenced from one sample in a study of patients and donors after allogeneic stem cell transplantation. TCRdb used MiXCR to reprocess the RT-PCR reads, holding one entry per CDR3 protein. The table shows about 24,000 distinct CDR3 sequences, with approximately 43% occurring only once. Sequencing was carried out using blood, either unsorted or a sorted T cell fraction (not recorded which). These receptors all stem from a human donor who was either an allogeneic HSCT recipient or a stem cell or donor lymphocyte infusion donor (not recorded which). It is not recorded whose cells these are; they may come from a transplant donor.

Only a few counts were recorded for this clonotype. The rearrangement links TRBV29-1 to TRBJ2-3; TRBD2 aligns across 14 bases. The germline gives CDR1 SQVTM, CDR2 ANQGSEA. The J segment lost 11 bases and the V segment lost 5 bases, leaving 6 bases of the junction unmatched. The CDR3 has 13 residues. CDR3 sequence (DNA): TGCAGCGTTTCATCCGGGACTAGCGGGGGGCAGTATTTT. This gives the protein CSVSSGTSGGQYF.

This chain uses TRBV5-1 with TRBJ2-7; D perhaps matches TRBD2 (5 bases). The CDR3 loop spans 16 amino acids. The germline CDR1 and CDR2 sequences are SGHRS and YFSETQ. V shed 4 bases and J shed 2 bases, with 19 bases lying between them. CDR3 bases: TGCGCCAGCAGCCCCCCTGACGGGAAGGGCCCCTACGAGCAGTACTTC. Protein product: CASSPPDGKGPYEQYF.

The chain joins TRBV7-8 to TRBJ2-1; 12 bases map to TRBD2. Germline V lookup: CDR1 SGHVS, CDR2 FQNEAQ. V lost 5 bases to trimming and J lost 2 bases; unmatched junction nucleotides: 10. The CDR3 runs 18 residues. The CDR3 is CASSIPTSGGNTYNEQFF. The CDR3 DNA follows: TGTGCCAGCAGCATCCCTACTAGCGGGGGGAATACCTACAATGAGCAGTTCTTC.

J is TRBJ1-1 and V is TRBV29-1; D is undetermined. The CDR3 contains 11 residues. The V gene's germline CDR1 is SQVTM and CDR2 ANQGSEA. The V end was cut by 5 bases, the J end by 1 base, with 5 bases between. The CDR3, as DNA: TGCAGCGTTAACGGGAACACTGAAGCTTTCTTT. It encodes CSVNGNTEAFF.

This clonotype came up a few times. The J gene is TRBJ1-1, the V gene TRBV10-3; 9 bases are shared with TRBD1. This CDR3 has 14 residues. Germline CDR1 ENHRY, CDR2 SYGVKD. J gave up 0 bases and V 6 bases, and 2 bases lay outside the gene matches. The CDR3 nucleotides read TGTGCCATCAGAAGACAGGGGGTGAACACTGAAGCTTTCTTT. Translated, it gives CAIRRQGVNTEAFF.

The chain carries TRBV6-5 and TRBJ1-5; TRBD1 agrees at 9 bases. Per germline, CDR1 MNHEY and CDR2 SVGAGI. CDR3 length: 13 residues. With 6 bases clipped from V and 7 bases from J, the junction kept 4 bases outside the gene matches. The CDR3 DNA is TGTGCCAGCAGCTGGGACAGGGAACAGCCCCAGCATTTT. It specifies CASSWDREQPQHF.

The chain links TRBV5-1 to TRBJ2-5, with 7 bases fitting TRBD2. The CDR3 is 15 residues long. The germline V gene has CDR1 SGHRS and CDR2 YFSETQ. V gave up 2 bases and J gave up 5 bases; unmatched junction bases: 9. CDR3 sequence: CASSLGPGGSETQYF. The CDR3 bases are TGCGCCAGCAGCTTAGGGCCCGGCGGGAGCGAGACCCAGTACTTC.

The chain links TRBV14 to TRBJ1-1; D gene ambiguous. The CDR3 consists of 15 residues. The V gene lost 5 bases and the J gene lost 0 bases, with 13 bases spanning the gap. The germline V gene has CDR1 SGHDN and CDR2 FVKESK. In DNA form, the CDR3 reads TGTGCCAGCAGCACCCCGGGGAGTTTGAACACTGAAGCTTTCTTT. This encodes CASSTPGSLNTEAFF.

For the CDR3, the DNA is TGTGCCAGCAGACCGCCGGGACAGGGGGGCTATGGCTACACCTTC. Encoded protein: CASRPPGQGGYGYTF. The chain couples TRBV6-5 to TRBJ1-2, with 11 bases aligning to TRBD1. The V gene's germline CDR1 is MNHEY and CDR2 SVGAGI. The trim removed 6 bases at V and 4 bases at J, leaving 7 bases unmatched. The CDR3 runs to 15 residues.

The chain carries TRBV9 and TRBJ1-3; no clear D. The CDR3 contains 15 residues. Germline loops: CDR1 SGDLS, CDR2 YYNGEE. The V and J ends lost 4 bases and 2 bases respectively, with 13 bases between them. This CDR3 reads CASSSLSDAGNTIYF. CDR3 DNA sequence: TGTGCCAGCAGCTCCCTGTCGGATGCTGGAAACACCATATATTTT.

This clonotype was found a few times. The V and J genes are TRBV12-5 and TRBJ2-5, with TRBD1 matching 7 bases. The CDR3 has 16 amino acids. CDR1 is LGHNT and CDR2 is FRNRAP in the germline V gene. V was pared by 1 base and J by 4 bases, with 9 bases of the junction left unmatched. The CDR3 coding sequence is TGTGCTAGTGGTTTGGACACAGGGGATAGGAGAGAGACCCAGTACTTC. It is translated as CASGLDTGDRRETQYF.

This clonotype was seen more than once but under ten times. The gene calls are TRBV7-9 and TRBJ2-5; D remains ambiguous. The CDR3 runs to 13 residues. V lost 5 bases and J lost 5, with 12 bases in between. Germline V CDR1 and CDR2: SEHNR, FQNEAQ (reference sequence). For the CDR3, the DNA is TGTGCCAGCAGCCGTGTACTGCGGGAGACCCAGTACTTC. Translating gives CASSRVLRETQYF.

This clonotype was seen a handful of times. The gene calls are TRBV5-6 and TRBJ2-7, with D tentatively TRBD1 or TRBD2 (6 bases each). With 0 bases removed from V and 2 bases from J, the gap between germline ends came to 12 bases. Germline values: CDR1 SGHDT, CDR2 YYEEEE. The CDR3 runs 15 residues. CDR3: CASSLGGAPPYEQYF. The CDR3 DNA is TGTGCCAGCAGCTTGGGGGGGGCTCCACCCTACGAGCAGTACTTC.

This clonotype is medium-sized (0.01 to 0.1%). Here the CDR3 DNA reads TGTGCCAGCAGCCCTAATGGGGGCCACCAGCCCCAGCATTTT. It codes for CASSPNGGHQPQHF. V gene TRBV12-3 or TRBV12-4 combines with J gene TRBJ1-5; tentative D call: TRBD1 (6 bases). The V end was cut by 6 bases, the J end by 7 bases, with 16 bases between. There are 14 residues in the CDR3.

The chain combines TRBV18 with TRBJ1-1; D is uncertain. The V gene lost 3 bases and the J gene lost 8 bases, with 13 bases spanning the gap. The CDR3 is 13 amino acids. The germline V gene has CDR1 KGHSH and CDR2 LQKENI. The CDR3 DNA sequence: TGTGCCAGCTCACCTCGGGTCACCGGGGAAGCTTTCTTT. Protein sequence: CASSPRVTGEAFF.

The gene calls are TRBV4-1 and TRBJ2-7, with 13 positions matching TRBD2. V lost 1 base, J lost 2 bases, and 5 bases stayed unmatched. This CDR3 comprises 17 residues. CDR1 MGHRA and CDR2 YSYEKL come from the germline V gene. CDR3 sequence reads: CASSQGGLAGPTYEQYF. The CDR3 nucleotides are TGCGCCAGCAGCCAAGGGGGACTAGCGGGGCCCACCTACGAGCAGTACTTC.

CDR3 amino acids: CASSLEGASDSPLHF. The CDR3 region has the DNA TGTGCCAGCAGCTTAGAGGGGGCTTCGGATTCACCCCTCCACTTT. The J gene is TRBJ1-6, the V gene TRBV7-6; 7 bases line up with TRBD1. V was clipped by 1 base and J by 8 bases; unmatched bases: 5. The CDR3 runs to 15 residues. Germline V gives CDR1 SGHVS, CDR2 FNYEAQ.

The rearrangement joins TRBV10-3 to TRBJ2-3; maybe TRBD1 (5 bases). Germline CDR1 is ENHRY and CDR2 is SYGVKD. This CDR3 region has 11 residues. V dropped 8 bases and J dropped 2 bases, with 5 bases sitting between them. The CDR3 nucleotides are TGTGCCATCGGGGCCACAGATACGCAGTATTTT. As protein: CAIGATDTQYF.

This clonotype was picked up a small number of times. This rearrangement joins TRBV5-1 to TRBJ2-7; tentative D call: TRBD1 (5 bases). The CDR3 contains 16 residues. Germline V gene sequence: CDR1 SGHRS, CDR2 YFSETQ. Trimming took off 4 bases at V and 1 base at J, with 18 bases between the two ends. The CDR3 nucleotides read TGCGCCAGCAGCAGAATCATGCAGGGAAAATCCTACGAGCAGTACTTC. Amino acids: CASSRIMQGKSYEQYF.

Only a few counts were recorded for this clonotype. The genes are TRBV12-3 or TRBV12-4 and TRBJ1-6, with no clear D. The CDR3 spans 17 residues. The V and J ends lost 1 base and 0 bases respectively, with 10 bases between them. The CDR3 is CASSLEVTSSYNSPLHF. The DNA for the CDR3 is TGTGCCAGCAGTTTAGAAGTTACCAGCTCCTATAATTCACCCCTCCACTTT.

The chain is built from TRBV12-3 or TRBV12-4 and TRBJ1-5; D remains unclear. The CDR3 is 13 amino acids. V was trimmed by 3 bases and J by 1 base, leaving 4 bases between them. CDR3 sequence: CASSLVSNQPQHF. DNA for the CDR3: TGTGCCAGCAGTTTGGTGAGCAATCAGCCCCAGCATTTT.

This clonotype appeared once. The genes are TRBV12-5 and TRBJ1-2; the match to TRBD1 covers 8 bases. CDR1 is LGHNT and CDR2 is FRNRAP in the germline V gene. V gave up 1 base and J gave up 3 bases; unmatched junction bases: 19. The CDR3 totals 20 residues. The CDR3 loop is CASGLAGKEQGARADYGYTF. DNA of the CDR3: TGTGCTAGTGGTTTGGCAGGCAAAGAGCAGGGGGCCAGGGCGGACTATGGCTACACCTTC.

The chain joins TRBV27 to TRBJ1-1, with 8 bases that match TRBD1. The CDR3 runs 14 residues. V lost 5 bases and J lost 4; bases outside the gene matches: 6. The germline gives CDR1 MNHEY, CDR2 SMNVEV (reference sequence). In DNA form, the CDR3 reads TGTGCCAGCAGTCGGAACAGGGGGACCACTGAAGCTTTCTTT. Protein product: CASSRNRGTTEAFF.

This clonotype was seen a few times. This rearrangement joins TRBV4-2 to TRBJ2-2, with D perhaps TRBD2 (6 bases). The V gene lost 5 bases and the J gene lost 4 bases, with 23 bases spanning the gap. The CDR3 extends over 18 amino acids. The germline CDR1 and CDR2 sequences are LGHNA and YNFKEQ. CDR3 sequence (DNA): TGTGCCAGCAGCAAAGTTGCCCGGGACCCAGCGGGCACCGGGGAGCTGTTTTTT. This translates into CASSKVARDPAGTGELFF.

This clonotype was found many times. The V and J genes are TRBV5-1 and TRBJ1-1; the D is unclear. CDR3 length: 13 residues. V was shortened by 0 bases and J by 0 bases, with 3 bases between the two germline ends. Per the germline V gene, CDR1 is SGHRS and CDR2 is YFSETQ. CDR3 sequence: CASSLDVNTEAFF. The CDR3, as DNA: TGCGCCAGCAGCTTGGATGTGAACACTGAAGCTTTCTTT.

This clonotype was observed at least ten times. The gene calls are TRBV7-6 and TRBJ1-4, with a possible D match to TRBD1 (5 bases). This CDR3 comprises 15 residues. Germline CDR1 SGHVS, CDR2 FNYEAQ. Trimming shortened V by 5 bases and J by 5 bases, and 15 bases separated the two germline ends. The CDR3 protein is CASSHSRGGNEKLFF. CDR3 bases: TGTGCCAGCAGCCACTCCCGGGGCGGGAATGAAAAACTGTTTTTT.

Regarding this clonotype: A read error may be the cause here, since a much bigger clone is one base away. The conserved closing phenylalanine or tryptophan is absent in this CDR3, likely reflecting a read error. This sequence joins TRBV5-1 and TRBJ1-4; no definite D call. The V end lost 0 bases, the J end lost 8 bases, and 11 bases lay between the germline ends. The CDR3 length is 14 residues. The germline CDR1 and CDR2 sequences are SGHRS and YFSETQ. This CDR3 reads CASSLEGRGEKLFL. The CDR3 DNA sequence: TGCGCCAGCAGCTTGGAGGGCCGAGGAGAAAAACTGTTTTTG.